The sequence of this T cell receptor (beta chain) was determined in a study of PD-L1 blockade in urothelial cancer. Sequencing was performed with immunoSEQ multiplex PCR; in TCRdb, only in-frame clones are kept and a portion is missing. The top ten hold around 14% of the sample, which has about 56,000 clones, 65% to 90% seen once. Time point specified: pretreatment peripheral blood. This CDR3 spans 15 amino acids. Germline values: CDR1 SEHNR, CDR2 FQNEAQ (reference sequence). Trimming shortened V by 7 bases and J by 4 bases, and 18 bases separated the two germline ends. This clonotype originated in a man between 65 and 79 years old with urothelial cancer. This sequence joins TRBV7-9 and TRBJ2-3; no clear D. The sequences come from PBMCs, collected around atezolizumab (anti-PD-L1) treatment. DNA of the CDR3: TGTGCCAGCAAGCCAGCACAGAATAACGCAGATACGCAGTATTTT. It encodes CASKPAQNNADTQYF.